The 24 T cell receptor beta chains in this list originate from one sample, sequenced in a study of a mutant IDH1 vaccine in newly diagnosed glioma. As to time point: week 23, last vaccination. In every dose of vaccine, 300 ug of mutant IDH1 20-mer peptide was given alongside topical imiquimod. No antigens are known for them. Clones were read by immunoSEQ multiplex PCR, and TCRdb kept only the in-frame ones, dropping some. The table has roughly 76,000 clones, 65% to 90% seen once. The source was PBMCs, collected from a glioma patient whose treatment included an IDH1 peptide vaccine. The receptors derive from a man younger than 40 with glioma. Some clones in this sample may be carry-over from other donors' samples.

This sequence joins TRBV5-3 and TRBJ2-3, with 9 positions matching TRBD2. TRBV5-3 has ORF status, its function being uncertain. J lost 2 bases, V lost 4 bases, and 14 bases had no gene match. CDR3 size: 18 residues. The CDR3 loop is CARSPTSKTSGDTDTQYF. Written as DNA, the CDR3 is TGTGCCAGAAGCCCAACGTCTAAGACTAGCGGAGACACAGATACGCAGTATTTT.

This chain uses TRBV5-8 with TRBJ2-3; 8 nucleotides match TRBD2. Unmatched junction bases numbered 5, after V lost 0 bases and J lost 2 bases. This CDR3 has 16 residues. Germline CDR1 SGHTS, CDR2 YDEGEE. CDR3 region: CASSLGLAGITDTQYF. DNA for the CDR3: TGTGCCAGCAGCTTGGGCCTAGCGGGTATCACAGATACGCAGTATTTT.

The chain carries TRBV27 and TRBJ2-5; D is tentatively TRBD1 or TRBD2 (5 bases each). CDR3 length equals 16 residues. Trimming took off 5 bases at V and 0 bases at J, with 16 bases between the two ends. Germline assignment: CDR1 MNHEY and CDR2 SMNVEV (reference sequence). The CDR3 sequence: CASSPKTGTNQETQYF. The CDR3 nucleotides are TGTGCCAGCAGTCCCAAAACCGGGACCAACCAAGAGACCCAGTACTTC.

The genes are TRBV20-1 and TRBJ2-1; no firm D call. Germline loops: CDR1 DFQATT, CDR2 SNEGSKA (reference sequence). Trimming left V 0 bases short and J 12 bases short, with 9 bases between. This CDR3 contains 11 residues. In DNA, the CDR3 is TGCAGTGCTAGAGATTACGCCCGGCAGTTCTTC. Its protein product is CSARDYARQFF.

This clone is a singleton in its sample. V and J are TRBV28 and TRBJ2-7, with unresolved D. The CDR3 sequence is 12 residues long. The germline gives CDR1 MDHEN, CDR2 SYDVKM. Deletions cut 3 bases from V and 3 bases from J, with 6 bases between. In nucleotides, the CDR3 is TGTGCCAGCAGTTTTCCCCTCTACGAGCAGTACTTC. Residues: CASSFPLYEQYF.

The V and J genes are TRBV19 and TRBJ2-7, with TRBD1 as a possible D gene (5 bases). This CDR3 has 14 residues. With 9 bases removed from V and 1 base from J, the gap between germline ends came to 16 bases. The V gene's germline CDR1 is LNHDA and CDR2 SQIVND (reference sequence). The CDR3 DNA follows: TGTGCCAGCACAAACCAGGGTGGGTCCTACGAGCAGTACTTC. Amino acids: CASTNQGGSYEQYF.

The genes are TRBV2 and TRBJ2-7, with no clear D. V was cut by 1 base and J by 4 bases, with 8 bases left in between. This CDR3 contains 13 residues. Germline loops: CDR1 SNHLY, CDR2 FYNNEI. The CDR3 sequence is CASSEGRLYEQYF. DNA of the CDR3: TGTGCCAGCAGTGAAGGCAGGTTGTACGAGCAGTACTTC. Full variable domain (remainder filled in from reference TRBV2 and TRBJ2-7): EPEVTQTPSHQVTQMGQEVILRCVPISNHLYFYWYRQILGQKVEFLVSFYNNEISEKSEIFDDQFSVERPDGSNFTLKIRSTKLEDSAMYFCASSEGRLYEQYFGPGTRLTVT.

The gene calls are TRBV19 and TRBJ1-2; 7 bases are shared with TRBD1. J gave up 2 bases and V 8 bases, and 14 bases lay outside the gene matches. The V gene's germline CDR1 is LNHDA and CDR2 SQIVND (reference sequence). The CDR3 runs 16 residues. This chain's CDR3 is CASFPHPSDRNYGYTF. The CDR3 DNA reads TGTGCCAGTTTCCCCCACCCCTCGGACAGGAACTATGGCTACACCTTC.

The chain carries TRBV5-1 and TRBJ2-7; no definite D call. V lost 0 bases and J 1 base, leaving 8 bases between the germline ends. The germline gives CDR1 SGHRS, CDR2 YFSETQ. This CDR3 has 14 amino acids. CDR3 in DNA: TGCGCCAGCAGCTTGGTCATGGGGTCCTACGAGCAGTACTTC. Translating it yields CASSLVMGSYEQYF.

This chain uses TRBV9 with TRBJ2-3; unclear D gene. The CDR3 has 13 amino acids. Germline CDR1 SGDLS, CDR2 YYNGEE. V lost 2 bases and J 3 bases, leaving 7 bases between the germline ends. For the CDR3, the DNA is TGTGCCAGCAGCGTGATCCTGACAGATACGCAGTATTTT. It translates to CASSVILTDTQYF. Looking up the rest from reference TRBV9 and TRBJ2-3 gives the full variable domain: DSGVTQTPKHLITATGQRVTLRCSPRSGDLSVYWYQQSLDQGLQFLIQYYNGEERAKGNILERFSAQQFPDLHSELNLSSLELGDSALYFCASSVILTDTQYFGPGTRLTVL.

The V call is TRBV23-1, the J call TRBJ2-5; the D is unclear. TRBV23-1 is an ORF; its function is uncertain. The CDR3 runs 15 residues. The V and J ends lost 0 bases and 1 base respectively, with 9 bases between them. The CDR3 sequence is CASSQSLTIQETQYF. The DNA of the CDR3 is TGCGCCAGCAGTCAATCACTGACAATCCAAGAGACCCAGTACTTC.

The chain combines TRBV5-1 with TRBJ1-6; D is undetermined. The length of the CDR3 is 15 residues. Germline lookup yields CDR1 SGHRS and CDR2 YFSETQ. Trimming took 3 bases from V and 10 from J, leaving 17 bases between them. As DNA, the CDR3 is TGCGCCAGCAGCTCTCCGGACGGCGGTAGATCACCCCTCCACTTT. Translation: CASSSPDGGRSPLHF.

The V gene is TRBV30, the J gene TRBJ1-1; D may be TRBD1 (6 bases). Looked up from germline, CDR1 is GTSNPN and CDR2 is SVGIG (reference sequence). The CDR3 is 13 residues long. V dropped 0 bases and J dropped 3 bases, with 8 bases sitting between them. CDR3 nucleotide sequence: TGTGCCTGGAGTGTAAACAGGGACACTGAAGCTTTCTTT. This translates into CAWSVNRDTEAFF.

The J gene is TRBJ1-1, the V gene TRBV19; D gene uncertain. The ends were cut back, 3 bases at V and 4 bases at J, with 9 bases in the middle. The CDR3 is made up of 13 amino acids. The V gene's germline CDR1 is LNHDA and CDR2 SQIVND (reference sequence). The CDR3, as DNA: TGTGCCAGTAGTATCTCCAGCGCCACTGAAGCTTTCTTT. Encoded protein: CASSISSATEAFF.

This CDR3 is CASSGGGRALFYEQYF. The CDR3 region has the DNA TGTGCCAGCAGTGGGGGCGGGAGGGCCCTTTTCTACGAGCAGTACTTC. This sequence joins TRBV2 and TRBJ2-7, with 9 bases lining up with TRBD2. The V gene's germline CDR1 is SNHLY and CDR2 FYNNEI. The CDR3 is 16 amino acids. J gave up 3 bases and V 4 bases, and 10 bases lay outside the gene matches.

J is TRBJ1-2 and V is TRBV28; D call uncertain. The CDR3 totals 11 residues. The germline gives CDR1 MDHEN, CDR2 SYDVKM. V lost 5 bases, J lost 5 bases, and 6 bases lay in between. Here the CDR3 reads CASSPQYGYTF. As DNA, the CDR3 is TGTGCCAGCAGTCCCCAATATGGCTACACCTTC.

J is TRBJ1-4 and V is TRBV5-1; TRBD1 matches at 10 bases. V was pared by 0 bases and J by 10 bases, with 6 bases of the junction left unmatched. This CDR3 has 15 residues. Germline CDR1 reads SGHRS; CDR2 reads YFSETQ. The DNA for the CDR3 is TGCGCCAGCAGCTTGGAAGGCCGGGACAGGGGAAAACTGTTTTTT. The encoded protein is CASSLEGRDRGKLFF.

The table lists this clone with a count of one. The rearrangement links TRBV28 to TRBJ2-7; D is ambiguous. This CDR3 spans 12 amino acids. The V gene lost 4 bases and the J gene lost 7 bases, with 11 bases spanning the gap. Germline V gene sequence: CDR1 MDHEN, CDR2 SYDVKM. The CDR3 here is CASSSSIEEQYF. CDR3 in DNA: TGTGCCAGCAGTTCCTCCATTGAGGAGCAGTACTTC.

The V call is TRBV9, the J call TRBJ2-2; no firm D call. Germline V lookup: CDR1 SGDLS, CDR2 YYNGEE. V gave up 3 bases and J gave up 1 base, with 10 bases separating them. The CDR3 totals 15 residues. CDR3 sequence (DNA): TGTGCCAGCAGCGCGTCCAGAAGGAACACCGGGGAGCTGTTTTTT. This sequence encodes CASSASRRNTGELFF.

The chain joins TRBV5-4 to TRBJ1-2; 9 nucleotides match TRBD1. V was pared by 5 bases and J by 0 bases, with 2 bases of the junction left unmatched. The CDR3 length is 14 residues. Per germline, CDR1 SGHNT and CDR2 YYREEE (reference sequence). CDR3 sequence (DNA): TGTGCCAGCAGTTGGACAGGGGCTAACTATGGCTACACCTTC. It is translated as CASSWTGANYGYTF. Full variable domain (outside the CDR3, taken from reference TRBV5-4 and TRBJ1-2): ETGVTQSPTHLIKTRGQQVTLRCSSQSGHNTVSWYQQALGQGPQFIFQYYREEENGRGNFPPRFSGLQFPNYSSELNVNALELDDSALYLCASSWTGANYGYTFGSGTRLTVV.

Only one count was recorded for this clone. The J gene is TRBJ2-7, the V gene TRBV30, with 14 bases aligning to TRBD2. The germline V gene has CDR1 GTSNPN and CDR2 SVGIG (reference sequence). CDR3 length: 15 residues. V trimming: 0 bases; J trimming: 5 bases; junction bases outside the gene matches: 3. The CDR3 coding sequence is TGTGCCTGGAGTGTTGGGACTAGCGGGAGCAACGAGCAGTACTTC. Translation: CAWSVGTSGSNEQYF.

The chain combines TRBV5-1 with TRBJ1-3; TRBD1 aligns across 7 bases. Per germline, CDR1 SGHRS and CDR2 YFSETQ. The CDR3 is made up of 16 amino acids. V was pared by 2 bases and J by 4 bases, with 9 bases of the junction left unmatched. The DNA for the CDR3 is TGCGCCAGCAGCTTTTCCGGGACAGACTCAGGAAACACCATATATTTT. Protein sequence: CASSFSGTDSGNTIYF.

CDR3 nucleotides: TGTGCCAGCAGTTCACCCCGGACTAGCGGGAGGGTAACAGATACGCAGTATTTT. This encodes CASSSPRTSGRVTDTQYF. The genes are TRBV27 and TRBJ2-3, with 15 bases lining up with TRBD2. Germline loops: CDR1 MNHEY, CDR2 SMNVEV (reference sequence). This CDR3 is built from 18 residues. J gave up 3 bases and V 4 bases, and 8 bases lay outside the gene matches.

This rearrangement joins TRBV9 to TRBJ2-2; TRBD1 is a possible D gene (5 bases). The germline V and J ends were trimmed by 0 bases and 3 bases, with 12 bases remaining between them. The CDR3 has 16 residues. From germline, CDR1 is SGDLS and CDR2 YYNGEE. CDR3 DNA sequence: TGTGCCAGCAGCGTAGACGCACAGGAGTACACCGGGGAGCTGTTTTTT. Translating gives CASSVDAQEYTGELFF.